This entry lists 17 T cell receptor beta chains sequenced from one sample in a study of blood T cell repertoires in COVID-19. This table comes from immunoSEQ multiplex PCR, and its TCRdb copy is limited to in-frame clones, with some not included. In the table there are more than 200,000 clones, around 87% of which are singletons. The source material was peripheral blood. The receptors were sampled from an older woman with COVID-19, enrolled during active disease.

This clone has a single count. The V call is TRBV18, the J call TRBJ1-4; D not resolved. Trimming stripped 4 bases from V and 0 bases from J, with 9 bases between. There are 15 residues in the CDR3. Germline loops: CDR1 KGHSH, CDR2 LQKENI. In DNA, the CDR3 is TGTGCCAGCTCACTTGAGACTTCAACTAATGAAAAACTGTTTTTT. Amino acid sequence: CASSLETSTNEKLFF.

CDR3 DNA sequence: TGTGCCAGTAGGGAGCGGGTGTTTGGTACGCAGTATTTT. Residues: CASRERVFGTQYF. The J gene is TRBJ2-3, the V gene TRBV19, with D perhaps TRBD2 (6 bases). This CDR3 contains 13 residues. In germline, CDR1 is LNHDA, CDR2 SQIVND (reference sequence). V was trimmed by 6 bases and J by 8 bases, leaving 15 bases between them.

The chain combines TRBV18 with TRBJ1-1, with D perhaps TRBD1 (5 bases). Germline values: CDR1 KGHSH, CDR2 LQKENI. CDR3 length: 14 amino acids. V gave up 5 bases and J gave up 4 bases, with 14 bases separating them. This chain's CDR3 is CASSGPRVGTEAFF. In DNA, the CDR3 is TGTGCCAGCTCAGGACCCAGGGTGGGCACTGAAGCTTTCTTT.

The chain uses TRBV5-4 and TRBJ1-2, with TRBD1 identical over 8 bases. The V gene end was trimmed by 0 bases and the J gene end by 7 bases; junction bases not matched to a gene: 5. This CDR3 spans 14 amino acids. Germline values: CDR1 SGHNT, CDR2 YYREEE (reference sequence). CDR3 coding DNA: TGTGCCAGCAGCTTGGGACAGGGGATTTTTGGCTACACCTTC. It translates to CASSLGQGIFGYTF.

The sample holds a few counts of this clone. V usage is TRBV28 and J usage is TRBJ1-2; D ambiguous. Trimming left V 6 bases short and J 5 bases short, with 13 bases between. The CDR3 consists of 13 residues. CDR1 and CDR2 from the germline V gene are MDHEN and SYDVKM. CDR3 nucleotides: TGTGCCAGCAGCCAGCAAGGGAGGTATGGCTACACCTTC. Protein: CASSQQGRYGYTF.

The chain joins TRBV15 to TRBJ2-5; 7 nucleotides match TRBD2. CDR1 is LNHNV and CDR2 is YYDKDF in the germline V gene (reference sequence). The ends lost 1 base at V and 5 bases at J; junction bases unmatched: 16. CDR3 size: 18 residues. The CDR3 DNA reads TGTGCCACCAGCAGAGGCGGGGGTATGCTAGCTAGCCGGGAGACCCAGTACTTC. Its protein product is CATSRGGGMLASRETQYF. Filled out from reference TRBV15 and TRBJ2-5, the complete variable domain reads DAMVIQNPRYQVTQFGKPVTLSCSQTLNHNVMYWYQQKSSQAPKLLFHYYDKDFNNEADTPDNFQSRRPNTSFCFLDIRSPGLGDTAMYLCATSRGGGMLASRETQYFGPGTRLLVL.

The chain joins TRBV27 to TRBJ1-1, with TRBD1 identical over 7 bases. The V gene's germline CDR1 is MNHEY and CDR2 SMNVEV (reference sequence). The CDR3 is 15 amino acids. Trimming at V came to 0 bases and at J to 2 bases, leaving 3 bases not matched to a gene. CDR3 amino acids: CASSLSRGLNTEAFF. The DNA for the CDR3 is TGTGCCAGCAGTTTATCGAGGGGGCTCAACACTGAAGCTTTCTTT.

This CDR3 reads CASSLFGARTGDNEQYF. CDR3 DNA: TGCGCCAGCAGCTTGTTCGGGGCCCGGACAGGGGATAATGAGCAGTACTTC. The chain joins TRBV5-1 to TRBJ2-7, with TRBD1 matching over 9 bases. The ends lost 1 base at V and 7 bases at J; junction bases unmatched: 15. The CDR3 runs 17 residues. Germline CDR1 reads SGHRS; CDR2 reads YFSETQ. The entire variable domain, with the rest obtained from reference TRBV5-1 and TRBJ2-7, is as follows: KAGVTQTPRYLIKTRGQQVTLSCSPISGHRSVSWYQQTPGQGLQFLFEYFSETQRNKGNFPGRFSGRQFSNSRSEMNVSTLELGDSALYLCASSLFGARTGDNEQYFGPGTRLTVT.

This chain uses TRBV7-2 with TRBJ2-7; 8 bases line up with TRBD2. The V and J ends lost 10 bases and 4 bases, in that order; junction bases with no gene match: 9. Germline assignment: CDR1 SGHTA and CDR2 FQGNSA. The CDR3 contains 13 residues. The CDR3 coding sequence is TGTGCCACAAGTAGCGGGATTAGATACGAGCAGTACTTC. It translates to CATSSGIRYEQYF. Full variable domain (rest looked up from reference TRBV7-2 and TRBJ2-7): GAGVSQSPSNKVTEKGKDVELRCDPISGHTALYWYRQSLGQGLEFLIYFQGNSAPDKSGLPSDRFSAERTGGSVSTLTIQRTQQEDSAVYLCATSSGIRYEQYFGPGTRLTVT.

V and J are TRBV15 and TRBJ1-1; D is possibly TRBD1 (5 bases). With 1 base removed from V and 1 base from J, the gap between germline ends came to 7 bases. The CDR3 has 14 residues. Germline V lookup: CDR1 LNHNV, CDR2 YYDKDF (reference sequence). CDR3 in amino acids: CATSRGQSNTEAFF. CDR3 coding DNA: TGTGCCACCAGCAGAGGACAGTCGAACACTGAAGCTTTCTTT.

This clone was recorded once. The chain carries TRBV14 and TRBJ2-5, with D possibly TRBD2 on 6 matching bases. V gave up 3 bases and J gave up 5 bases, with 13 bases separating them. Germline loops: CDR1 SGHDN, CDR2 FVKESK. CDR3 size: 14 residues. The CDR3 region is CASSQSGEWETQYF. The CDR3 nucleotides read TGTGCCAGCAGCCAGTCGGGAGAGTGGGAGACCCAGTACTTC.

V is TRBV7-9 and J is TRBJ1-2; 7 positions match TRBD1. The CDR3 has 13 amino acids. In germline, CDR1 is SEHNR, CDR2 FQNEAQ (reference sequence). The V and J ends lost 1 base and 7 bases, in that order; junction bases with no gene match: 3. The CDR3 protein is CASSLEDRFGYTF. CDR3 coding DNA: TGTGCCAGCAGCTTAGAGGACAGGTTTGGCTACACCTTC.

The V call is TRBV6-5, the J call TRBJ1-5; 10 nucleotides line up with TRBD1. V was clipped by 6 bases and J by 6 bases; unmatched bases: 2. Per the germline V gene, CDR1 is MNHEY and CDR2 is SVGAGI. The CDR3 length is 13 residues. The CDR3 DNA reads as TGTGCCAGCAGGGGGACAGGGGCTCAGCCCCAGCATTTT. This codes for CASRGTGAQPQHF.

This clone was recorded a few times. The gene calls are TRBV24-1 and TRBJ1-1; 7 positions match TRBD1. The CDR3 length is 13 residues. Germline V gene sequence: CDR1 KGHDR, CDR2 SFDVKD. Germline trimming cut 3 bases from V and 4 bases from J; bases unmatched to any gene: 1. CDR3 DNA: TGTGCCACCAGTGATGACAGGGTCACTGAAGCTTTCTTT. Protein sequence: CATSDDRVTEAFF.

The chain recombines TRBV6-5 with TRBJ1-5; 9 nucleotides match TRBD1. Trimming at V came to 6 bases and at J to 2 bases, leaving 2 bases not matched to a gene. This CDR3 comprises 14 residues. Germline-derived CDR1 and CDR2 are MNHEY and SVGAGI. CDR3 bases: TGTGCCAGCAGCCGGGACAGGGGCAATCAGCCCCAGCATTTT. This gives the protein CASSRDRGNQPQHF.

This clone was detected a few times. The chain carries TRBV30 and TRBJ1-3, with D possibly TRBD1 on 5 matching bases. V was pared by 5 bases and J by 8 bases, with 13 bases between. This CDR3 has 12 residues. Germline V gene data show CDR1 as GTSNPN and CDR2 as SVGIG (reference sequence). CDR3 DNA sequence: TGTGCCTGGGTGGGGCAGGGCGACACCATATATTTT. This codes for CAWVGQGDTIYF.

This sequence joins TRBV7-9 and TRBJ2-3; D gene ambiguous. Germline V gene lookup returns CDR1 SEHNR and CDR2 FQNEAQ (reference sequence). The germline V and J ends were trimmed by 5 bases and 6 bases, with 9 bases remaining between them. The CDR3 is made up of 12 amino acids. DNA of the CDR3: TGTGCCAGCAGCCCGTTCGAGGATACGCAGTATTTT. Encoded protein: CASSPFEDTQYF.